This is a list of T cell receptor beta chains from one sample in a study of human T cells and chemical hapten exposure. MiXCR, applied by TCRdb to the RACE reads, yields one record per CDR3 protein. The profile shows fewer than 500,000 distinct CDR3 sequences, around 4.8% of them singletons. The sample in question was whole blood, obtained in connection with sensitization to the hapten diphenylcyclopropenone (DPC). These receptors originate from a woman in her fifties or sixties with alopecia areata. Some clones in this sample may be carry-over from other donors' samples. The CDR3 runs from the conserved cysteine through the conserved F or W. D genes are given only for firm matches. A clone size is listed for some rows: how often the clone was seen (once, few, many), or a class if it is expanded.

CDR3nt	CDR3aa	abundance	v_gene	j_gene	d_gene
TGTGCCAGCAGCCATGGCGGGAGTCTCGACGAGCAGTACTTC	CASSHGGSLDEQYF	many	TRBV3-1	TRBJ2-7	TRBD2
TGTGCCAGCAGCCAAGTGGGATGGGATGGCTACACCTTC	CASSQVGWDGYTF	many	TRBV3-1	TRBJ1-2	-
TGTGCCAGCAGTTTAGTCCAGGGGTCCTACAATGAGCAGTTCTTC	CASSLVQGSYNEQFF	-	TRBV12-3/TRBV12-4	TRBJ2-1	-
TGCGCCAGCAGCTTGGTTTCTGGGGATCGTAGTGGCTACACCTTC	CASSLVSGDRSGYTF	few	TRBV5-1	TRBJ1-2	-
TGTGCCAGCTCACCTCTCAGTCGAGCGGACACTGAAGCTTTCTTT	CASSPLSRADTEAFF	many	TRBV18	TRBJ1-1	-
TGTGCCAGCAGTTCCGGGACAGGGGGAGGCGAGACCCAGTACTTC	CASSSGTGGGETQYF	many	TRBV9	TRBJ2-5	TRBD1
TGTGCCAGCAGGATGGCCGGGAACGCGAACACCGGGGAGCTGTTTTTT	CASRMAGNANTGELFF	many	TRBV11-2	TRBJ2-2	-
TGTGCCAGCAGCCAACGACAGGGAGGGAATGAAAAACTGTTTTTT	CASSQRQGGNEKLFF	-	TRBV9	TRBJ1-4	TRBD1
TGCGCCAGCAGCACTGCGACGAACACTGAAGCTTTCTTT	CASSTATNTEAFF	many	TRBV5-1	TRBJ1-1	-
TGCAGCGGCTCAGGGGGCGAGAAGACTGAAGCTTTCTTT	CSGSGGEKTEAFF	many	TRBV29-1	TRBJ1-1	TRBD1
TGTGCCAGCAGCTTGAATGGGCCCACGGACGAGCAGTACTTC	CASSLNGPTDEQYF	-	TRBV5-5	TRBJ2-7	-
TGTGCCAGCAGCCCTGGTGGCAGGGGGTCAAATGAGCAGTTCTTC	CASSPGGRGSNEQFF	few	TRBV7-8	TRBJ2-1	TRBD1
TGTGCCAGCGTCGGACAGGGAATAATTGGCAATCAGCCCCAGCATTTT	CASVGQGIIGNQPQHF	many	TRBV12-3/TRBV12-4	TRBJ1-5	TRBD1
TGTGCCAGCAGTTACTCGTTGCGGATTCCCTTGAGCTATGGCTACACCTTC	CASSYSLRIPLSYGYTF	many	TRBV6-2/TRBV6-3	TRBJ1-2	-
TGCGCCAGCAGCCAAGATCTCGCTAGCGGGGTGACAGATACGCAGTATTTT	CASSQDLASGVTDTQYF	many	TRBV4-1	TRBJ2-3	TRBD2
TGTGCCAGCAGTTTAAGCGGACAGGGTGAAGCTTTCTTT	CASSLSGQGEAFF	-	TRBV28	TRBJ1-1	TRBD1
TGTGCCAGCGGACAAATGTACCAAGAGACCCAGTACTTC	CASGQMYQETQYF	-	TRBV7-2	TRBJ2-5	-